A single sample gave rise to the 21 T cell receptor beta chains below, sequenced in a study of blood T cell repertoires in COVID-19. Libraries were prepared by immunoSEQ multiplex PCR; TCRdb keeps only in-frame clonotypes and omits some of them. Here the sample spans roughly 38,000 clones, 86% being singletons. The sample taken for sequencing was peripheral blood. Receptor source: a man aged 45-65 years in a cohort sampled during active COVID-19.

The genes are TRBV7-2 and TRBJ2-1; D perhaps matches TRBD2 (5 bases). Looked up from germline, CDR1 is SGHTA and CDR2 is FQGNSA. The CDR3 has 16 residues. V lost 1 base and J 4 bases, leaving 14 bases between the germline ends. The CDR3 region is CASSLERSGTYNEQFF. CDR3 nucleotide sequence: TGTGCCAGCAGCTTAGAACGGAGCGGAACTTACAATGAGCAGTTCTTC.

The rearrangement links TRBV19 to TRBJ2-5; tentatively, D is TRBD2 (6 bases). Germline CDR1 reads LNHDA; CDR2 reads SQIVND (reference sequence). Trimming stripped 3 bases from V and 0 bases from J, with 8 bases between. The CDR3 length is 14 residues. The CDR3 DNA follows: TGTGCCAGTAGTATTCCGGGAGACCAAGAGACCCAGTACTTC. It encodes CASSIPGDQETQYF.

The J gene is TRBJ2-3, the V gene TRBV9; D perhaps matches TRBD2 (6 bases). The CDR3 length is 15 residues. V shed 0 bases and J shed 3 bases, with 11 bases lying between them. Germline CDR1 SGDLS, CDR2 YYNGEE. The DNA of the CDR3 is TGTGCCAGCAGCGTAGCGGTCGGGAGTACAGATACGCAGTATTTT. It translates to CASSVAVGSTDTQYF. Using reference TRBV9 and TRBJ2-3 for the parts outside the CDR3, the full variable domain is DSGVTQTPKHLITATGQRVTLRCSPRSGDLSVYWYQQSLDQGLQFLIQYYNGEERAKGNILERFSAQQFPDLHSELNLSSLELGDSALYFCASSVAVGSTDTQYFGPGTRLTVL.

The chain carries TRBV5-1 and TRBJ2-5, with 11 bases identical to TRBD2. The germline CDR1 and CDR2 sequences are SGHRS and YFSETQ. The V and J ends lost 4 bases and 1 base, in that order; junction bases with no gene match: 6. The CDR3 has 16 residues. In DNA, the CDR3 is TGCGCCAGCAGCCCGAGACTAGCGGGAATCCAAGAGACCCAGTACTTC. Its protein is CASSPRLAGIQETQYF.

This clone was picked up a small number of times. The chain has TRBV30 and TRBJ2-5; 12 bases map to TRBD2. The CDR3 covers 16 residues. Looked up from germline, CDR1 is GTSNPN and CDR2 is SVGIG (reference sequence). The junction had 7 bases not matched to a gene; V was cut back by 3 bases and J by 2 bases. The CDR3 DNA follows: TGTGCCTGGAGGGGGGGACTAGCGGGTTGGCAAGAGACCCAGTACTTC. It is translated as CAWRGGLAGWQETQYF.

The V and J genes are TRBV7-9 and TRBJ2-5, with 8 nucleotides matching TRBD2. The CDR3 is 13 amino acids. Germline loops: CDR1 SEHNR, CDR2 FQNEAQ (reference sequence). V was pared by 5 bases and J by 5 bases, with 4 bases of the junction left unmatched. This chain's CDR3 is CASSPRLAETQYF. The CDR3 DNA reads as TGTGCCAGCAGCCCCAGACTAGCGGAGACCCAGTACTTC.

The chain couples TRBV21-1 to TRBJ2-3; the D segment call TRBD2 is taken from the table without a DNA check. TRBV21-1 is a pseudogene segment. The CDR3 loop spans 15 amino acids. CDR3 in amino acids: CASSSRTSGVNTQYF. The CDR3 coding sequence is TGTGCCAGCAGCAGCAGGACTAGCGGGGTAAATACGCAGTATTTT.

The chain uses TRBV27 and TRBJ2-1; tentatively, D is TRBD2 (5 bases). There are 14 residues in the CDR3. Germline CDR1 MNHEY, CDR2 SMNVEV (reference sequence). Trimming left V 6 bases short and J 8 bases short, with 17 bases between. The CDR3 region has the DNA TGTGCCAGCAGCATTCCGGGGTCGGGGTATGAGCAGTTCTTC. Protein sequence: CASSIPGSGYEQFF.

This clone showed up just a few times. The chain combines TRBV6-4 with TRBJ2-3; weak D call: TRBD2 (6 bases). Germline V lookup: CDR1 MRHNA, CDR2 SNTAGT. Trimming shortened V by 3 bases and J by 5 bases, and 18 bases separated the two germline ends. The CDR3 is made up of 16 amino acids. CDR3 bases: TGTGCCAGCAGTGAAGGAGCGGGCAAGGGTGGAGATACGCAGTATTTT. Amino acid sequence: CASSEGAGKGGDTQYF.

The rearrangement joins TRBV9 to TRBJ1-2; D uncertain. Trimming stripped 3 bases from V and 3 bases from J, with 15 bases between. The germline V gene has CDR1 SGDLS and CDR2 YYNGEE. CDR3 size: 15 residues. The CDR3 sequence: CASSALPAGDYGYTF. As DNA, the CDR3 is TGTGCCAGCAGCGCCCTCCCAGCGGGTGACTATGGCTACACCTTC.

This sequence joins TRBV12-3 or TRBV12-4 and TRBJ1-1; D possibly corresponds to TRBD1 (6 bases). V lost 7 bases, J lost 3 bases, and 12 bases lay in between. The CDR3 sequence is 13 residues long. The chain's CDR3 is CASNSDRYTEAFF. The CDR3 DNA sequence: TGTGCCAGCAACTCGGACAGATACACTGAAGCTTTCTTT.

V usage is TRBV3-1 (or the pseudogene TRBV3-2) and J usage is TRBJ2-3, with TRBD2 matching over 7 bases. Germline V gives CDR1 LGHDT, CDR2 YNNKEL (reference sequence). This CDR3 has 20 amino acids. After removal of 5 bases from V and 7 bases from J, the junction contained 27 bases not matched to a gene. The CDR3 region is CASSDYGGLAEREGRHTQYF. CDR3 nucleotides: TGTGCCAGCAGCGACTACGGTGGCCTAGCGGAGAGGGAGGGGCGACATACGCAGTATTTT.

The chain is built from TRBV11-2 and TRBJ2-5, with TRBD1 as a possible D gene (5 bases). V shed 2 bases and J shed 5 bases, with 6 bases lying between them. The CDR3 is 12 amino acids. Germline V gene lookup returns CDR1 SGHAT and CDR2 FQNNGV. CDR3 sequence (DNA): TGTGCCAGCAGCTTAAAGGGGGAGACCCAGTACTTC. Its translation is CASSLKGETQYF. The entire variable domain, with the rest obtained from reference TRBV11-2 and TRBJ2-5, is as follows: EAGVAQSPRYKIIEKRQSVAFWCNPISGHATLYWYQQILGQGPKLLIQFQNNGVVDDSQLPKDRFSAERLKGVDSTLKIQPAKLEDSAVYLCASSLKGETQYFGPGTRLLVL.

V and J are TRBV7-2 and TRBJ2-6; maybe TRBD1 (5 bases). There are 17 residues in the CDR3. The ends were cut back, 1 base at V and 0 bases at J, with 10 bases in the middle. Germline V lookup: CDR1 SGHTA, CDR2 FQGNSA. CDR3 in DNA: TGTGCCAGCAGCTTAGGGGGCCCGAGCTCTGGGGCCAACGTCCTGACTTTC. Translated, it gives CASSLGGPSSGANVLTF.

The CDR3, as DNA: TGTGCCAGCAGCTCTGACAGGGGGCGCGGTTGGAGTTCACCCCTCCACTTT. It codes for CASSSDRGRGWSSPLHF. This chain joins TRBV27 and TRBJ1-6, with TRBD1 matching over 10 bases. From germline, CDR1 is MNHEY and CDR2 SMNVEV (reference sequence). The CDR3 length is 17 residues. Trimming cost V 6 bases and J 9 bases; bases outside gene matches: 14.

This clone came up once. The chain combines TRBV19 with TRBJ2-1; 14 nucleotides match TRBD2. Germline V CDR1 and CDR2: LNHDA, SQIVND (reference sequence). Unmatched junction bases numbered 12, after V lost 5 bases and J lost 6 bases. CDR3 size: 18 residues. CDR3 protein: CASSLNPTSGRAGNEQFF. The DNA for the CDR3 is TGTGCCAGTAGTCTCAACCCGACTAGCGGGAGGGCCGGCAATGAGCAGTTCTTC.

This chain uses TRBV5-3 with TRBJ2-2; 9 bases are shared with TRBD2. TRBV5-3 is an ORF; its function is uncertain. There are 17 residues in the CDR3. Germline trimming cut 4 bases from V and 4 bases from J; bases unmatched to any gene: 11. The DNA of the CDR3 is TGTGCCAGAAGCATTACGACTAGCGGAGCATTCACCGGGGAGCTGTTTTTT. Protein: CARSITTSGAFTGELFF.

The chain links TRBV2 to TRBJ1-2, with 12 bases fitting TRBD1. The CDR3 is 16 residues long. Germline V gene lookup returns CDR1 SNHLY and CDR2 FYNNEI. The V and J ends lost 7 bases and 2 bases, in that order; junction bases with no gene match: 8. The CDR3 loop is CASKGGQGAGNYGYTF. The CDR3 coding sequence is TGTGCCAGCAAAGGGGGACAGGGGGCGGGGAACTATGGCTACACCTTC.

This sequence joins TRBV10-1 and TRBJ2-6, with 10 bases matching TRBD1. This CDR3 is 17 amino acids long. Per germline, CDR1 WNHNN and CDR2 SYGVQD (reference sequence). Trimming took 6 bases from V and 2 from J; bases not matched to a gene: 7. The CDR3 DNA follows: TGCGCCAGCAGCCTCGGGACAGGGGTTCCTGGGGCCAACGTCCTGACTTTC. Protein product: CASSLGTGVPGANVLTF.

This chain joins TRBV5-6 and TRBJ2-7; 8 positions match TRBD2. The germline V gene has CDR1 SGHDT and CDR2 YYEEEE. V lost 3 bases and J lost 6; bases outside the gene matches: 11. This CDR3 comprises 15 residues. CDR3 DNA: TGTGCCAGCAGCTCAGCGGGAGTTGGAGTGGGCGAGCAGTACGTC. Amino acids: CASSSAGVGVGEQYV.

V gene TRBV4-1 combines with J gene TRBJ2-1; D may be TRBD2 (6 bases). The CDR3 contains 17 residues. The V and J ends lost 1 base and 0 bases respectively, with 13 bases between them. The germline CDR1 and CDR2 sequences are MGHRA and YSYEKL. CDR3 DNA: TGCGCCAGCAGCCAAGTTGCGGGACCTATCTCCTACAATGAGCAGTTCTTC. Translation: CASSQVAGPISYNEQFF.